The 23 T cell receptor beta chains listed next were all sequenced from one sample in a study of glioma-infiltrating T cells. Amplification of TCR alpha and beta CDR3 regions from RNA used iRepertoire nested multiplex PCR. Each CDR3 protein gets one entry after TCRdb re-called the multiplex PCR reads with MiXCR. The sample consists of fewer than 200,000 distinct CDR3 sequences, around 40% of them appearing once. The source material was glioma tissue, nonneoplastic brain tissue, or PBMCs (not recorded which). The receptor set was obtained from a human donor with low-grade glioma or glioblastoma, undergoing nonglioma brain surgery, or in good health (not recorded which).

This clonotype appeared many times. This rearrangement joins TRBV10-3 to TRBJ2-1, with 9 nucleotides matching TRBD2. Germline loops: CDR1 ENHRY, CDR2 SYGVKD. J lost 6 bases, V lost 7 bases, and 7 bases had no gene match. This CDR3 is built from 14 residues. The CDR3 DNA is TGTGCCATCAAGCCTAGCGGGAATGTCAATGAGCAGTTCTTC. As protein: CAIKPSGNVNEQFF.

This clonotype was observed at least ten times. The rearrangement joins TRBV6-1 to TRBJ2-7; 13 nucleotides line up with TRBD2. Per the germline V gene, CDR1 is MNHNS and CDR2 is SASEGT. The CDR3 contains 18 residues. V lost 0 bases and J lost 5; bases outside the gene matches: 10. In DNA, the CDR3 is TGTGCCAGCAGTGAAGCTGGTGGGAGACTAGCGGGAGGCCACGAGCAGTACTTC. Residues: CASSEAGGRLAGGHEQYF.

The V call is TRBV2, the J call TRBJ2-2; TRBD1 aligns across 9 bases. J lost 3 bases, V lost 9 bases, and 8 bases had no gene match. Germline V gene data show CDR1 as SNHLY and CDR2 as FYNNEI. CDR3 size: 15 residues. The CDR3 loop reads CASNVQGADTGELFF. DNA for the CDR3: TGTGCCAGTAACGTACAGGGGGCTGACACCGGGGAGCTGTTTTTT.

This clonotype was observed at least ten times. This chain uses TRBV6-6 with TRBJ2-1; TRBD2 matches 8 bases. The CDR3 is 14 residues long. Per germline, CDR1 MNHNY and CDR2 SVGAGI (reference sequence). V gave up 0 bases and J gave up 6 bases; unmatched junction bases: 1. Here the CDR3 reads CASSYSTSGNEQFF. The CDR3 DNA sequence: TGTGCCAGCAGTTACTCAACTAGCGGCAATGAGCAGTTCTTC.

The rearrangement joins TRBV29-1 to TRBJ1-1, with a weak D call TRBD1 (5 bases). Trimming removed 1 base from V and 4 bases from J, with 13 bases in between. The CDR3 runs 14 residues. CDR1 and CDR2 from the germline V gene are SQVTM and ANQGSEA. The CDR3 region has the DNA TGCAGCGTTGAAGTCCAGGTACAGGTCACTGAAGCTTTCTTT. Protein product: CSVEVQVQVTEAFF.

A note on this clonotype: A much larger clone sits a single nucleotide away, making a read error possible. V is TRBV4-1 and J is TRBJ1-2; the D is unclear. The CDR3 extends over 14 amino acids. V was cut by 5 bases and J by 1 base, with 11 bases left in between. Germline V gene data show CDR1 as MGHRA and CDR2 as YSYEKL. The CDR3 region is CASSATVLNYGYTF. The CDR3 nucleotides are TGCGCCAGCAGCGCTACTGTCCTTAACTATGGCTACACCTTC.

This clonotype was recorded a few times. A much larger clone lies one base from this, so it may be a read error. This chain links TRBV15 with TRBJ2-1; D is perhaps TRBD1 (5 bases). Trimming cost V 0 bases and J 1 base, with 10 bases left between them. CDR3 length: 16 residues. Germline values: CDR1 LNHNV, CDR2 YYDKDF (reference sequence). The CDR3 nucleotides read TGTGCCACCAGCAGAGAATCTAGGGGATCCTACAATGAGCAGTTCTTC. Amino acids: CATSRESRGSYNEQFF.

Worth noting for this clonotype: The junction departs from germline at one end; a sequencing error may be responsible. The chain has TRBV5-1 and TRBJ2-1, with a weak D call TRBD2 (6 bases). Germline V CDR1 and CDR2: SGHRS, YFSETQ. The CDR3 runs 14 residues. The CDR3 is CASSRERADNERFF. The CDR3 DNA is TGCGCCAGCAGCAGAGAGCGGGCGGACAATGAGCGGTTCTTC.

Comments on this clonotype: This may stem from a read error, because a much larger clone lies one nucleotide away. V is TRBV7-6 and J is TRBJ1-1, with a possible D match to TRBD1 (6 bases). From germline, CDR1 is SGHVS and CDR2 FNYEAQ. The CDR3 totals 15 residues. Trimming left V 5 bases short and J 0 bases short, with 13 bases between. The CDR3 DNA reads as TGTGCCAGCAGCCAGGACAGCAAAATGAACACTGAAGCTTTCTTT. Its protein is CASSQDSKMNTEAFF.

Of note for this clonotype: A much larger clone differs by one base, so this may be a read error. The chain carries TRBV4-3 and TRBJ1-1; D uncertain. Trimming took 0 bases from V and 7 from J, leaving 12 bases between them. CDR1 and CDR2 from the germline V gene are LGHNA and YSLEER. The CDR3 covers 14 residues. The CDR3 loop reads CASSQDRVVSEAFF. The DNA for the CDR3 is TGCGCCAGCAGCCAAGATCGAGTAGTCAGTGAAGCTTTCTTT.

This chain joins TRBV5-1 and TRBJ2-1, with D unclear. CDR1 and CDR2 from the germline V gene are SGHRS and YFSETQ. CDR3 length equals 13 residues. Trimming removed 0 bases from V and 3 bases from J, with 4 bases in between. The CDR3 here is CASSLDRYNEQFF. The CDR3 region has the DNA TGCGCCAGCAGCTTGGACCGCTACAATGAGCAGTTCTTC.

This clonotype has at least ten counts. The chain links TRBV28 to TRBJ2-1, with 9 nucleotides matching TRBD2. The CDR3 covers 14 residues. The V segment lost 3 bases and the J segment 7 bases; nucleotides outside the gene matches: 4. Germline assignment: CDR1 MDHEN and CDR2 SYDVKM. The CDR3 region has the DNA TGTGCCAGCAGTTTGAAACTAGCGGGTAATGAGCAGTTCTTC. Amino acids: CASSLKLAGNEQFF.

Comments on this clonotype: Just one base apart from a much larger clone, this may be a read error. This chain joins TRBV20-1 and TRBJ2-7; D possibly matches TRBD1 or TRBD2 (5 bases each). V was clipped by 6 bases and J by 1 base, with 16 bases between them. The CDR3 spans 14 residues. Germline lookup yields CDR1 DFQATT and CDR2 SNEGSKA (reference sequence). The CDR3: CSASRDEGSYEQYF. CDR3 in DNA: TGCAGTGCGAGCCGGGACGAAGGATCCTACGAGCAGTACTTC.

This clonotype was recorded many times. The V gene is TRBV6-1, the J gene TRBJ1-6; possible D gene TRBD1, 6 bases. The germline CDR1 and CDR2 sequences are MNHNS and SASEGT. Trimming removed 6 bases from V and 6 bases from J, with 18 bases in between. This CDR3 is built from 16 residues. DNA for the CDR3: TGTGCCAGCAGGGGAAGCCAGGGGCCAGCTAATTCACCCCTCCACTTT. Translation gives CASRGSQGPANSPLHF.

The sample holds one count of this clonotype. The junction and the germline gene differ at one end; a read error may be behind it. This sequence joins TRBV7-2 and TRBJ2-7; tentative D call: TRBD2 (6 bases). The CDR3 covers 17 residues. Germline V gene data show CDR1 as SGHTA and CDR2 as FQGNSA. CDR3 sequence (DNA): TGTGCCATCAGCCCCCGGGCGTCTCTAGCGATGGAATACGAGCAGTACTTC. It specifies CAISPRASLAMEYEQYF.

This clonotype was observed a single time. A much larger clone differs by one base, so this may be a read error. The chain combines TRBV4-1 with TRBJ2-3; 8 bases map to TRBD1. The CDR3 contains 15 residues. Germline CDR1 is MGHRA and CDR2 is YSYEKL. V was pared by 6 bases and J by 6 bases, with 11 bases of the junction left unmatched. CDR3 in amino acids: CASRRDRGSGDTQYF. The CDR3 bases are TGCGCCAGCAGACGCGACAGGGGTTCTGGTGATACGCAGTATTTT.

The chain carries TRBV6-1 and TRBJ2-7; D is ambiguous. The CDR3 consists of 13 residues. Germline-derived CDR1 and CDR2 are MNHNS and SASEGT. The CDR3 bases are TGTGCAATCCTGTCACGGAGCTCCTACGAGCAGTACTTC. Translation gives CAILSRSSYEQYF.

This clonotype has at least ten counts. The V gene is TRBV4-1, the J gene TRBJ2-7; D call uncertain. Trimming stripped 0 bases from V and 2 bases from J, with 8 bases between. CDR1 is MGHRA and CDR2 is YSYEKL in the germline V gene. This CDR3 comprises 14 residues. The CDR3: CASSQDLGTYEQYF. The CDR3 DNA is TGCGCCAGCAGCCAAGATTTAGGGACCTACGAGCAGTACTTC.

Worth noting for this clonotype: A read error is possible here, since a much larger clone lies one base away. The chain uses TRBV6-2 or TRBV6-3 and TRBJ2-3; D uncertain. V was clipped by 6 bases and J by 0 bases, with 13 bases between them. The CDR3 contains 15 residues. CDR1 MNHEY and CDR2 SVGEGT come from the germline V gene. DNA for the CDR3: TGTGCCAGCAGCCCGGACGGAAGTAGCACAGATACGCAGTATTTT. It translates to CASSPDGSSTDTQYF.

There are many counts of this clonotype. CDR3 amino acids: CSAPTGTQETQYF. CDR3 DNA: TGCAGTGCTCCGACCGGGACACAAGAGACCCAGTACTTC. The chain has TRBV20-1 and TRBJ2-5; perhaps TRBD1 as D (6 bases). Germline values: CDR1 DFQATT, CDR2 SNEGSKA (reference sequence). The CDR3 has 13 residues. The germline V and J ends were trimmed by 5 bases and 2 bases, with 12 bases remaining between them.

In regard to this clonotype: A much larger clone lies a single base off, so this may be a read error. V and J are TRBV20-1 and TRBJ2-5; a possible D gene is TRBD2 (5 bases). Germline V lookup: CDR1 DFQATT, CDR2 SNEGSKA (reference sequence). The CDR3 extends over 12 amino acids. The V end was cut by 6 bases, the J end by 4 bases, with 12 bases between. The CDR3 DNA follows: TGCAGTGCGGCCGCGGGCAGAGAGACCCAGTACTTC. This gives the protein CSAAAGRETQYF.

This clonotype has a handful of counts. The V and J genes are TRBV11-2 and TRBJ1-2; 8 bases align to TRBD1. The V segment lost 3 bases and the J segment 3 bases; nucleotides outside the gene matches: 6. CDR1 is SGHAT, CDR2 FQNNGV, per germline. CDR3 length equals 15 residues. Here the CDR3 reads CASSLGQATYYGYTF. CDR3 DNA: TGTGCCAGCAGCTTGGGACAGGCAACGTACTATGGCTACACCTTC.

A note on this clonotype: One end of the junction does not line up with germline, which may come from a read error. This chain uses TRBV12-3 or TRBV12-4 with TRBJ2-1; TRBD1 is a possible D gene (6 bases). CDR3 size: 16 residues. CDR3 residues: CASLPGGQSSYNEKFF. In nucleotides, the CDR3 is TGTGCCAGCCTCCCTGGGGGCCAGAGCTCCTACAATGAGAAGTTCTTC.